The rows below give T cell receptor beta chains drawn from one sample of a study of CD8 T cells in Susac syndrome. MiXCR was run by TCRdb on the immunoSEQ multiplex PCR reads, yielding one entry per CDR3 protein. The profile shows fewer than 60,000 distinct CDR3 sequences, around 93% of them singletons. Sequences were obtained from CD8+ T cells from PBMCs. These receptors all stem from a human donor with Susac syndrome. CDR3s include the opening cysteine and the closing phenylalanine or tryptophan. The D gene is left open where the match is weak. Clone size is not always given. Where it is, it says once, few, many or a class for expanded clones.

D,V,size,J,CDR3,DNA
TRBD2,TRBV9,.,TRBJ2-5,CASSGGGTTETQYF,TGTGCCAGCAGCGGCGGTGGGACTACGGAGACCCAGTACTTC
.,TRBV3-1,.,TRBJ2-3,CASSQVAGHTDTQYF,TGTGCCAGCAGCCAAGTTGCGGGGCACACAGATACGCAGTATTTT
.,TRBV4-2,.,TRBJ2-7,CASSQDPGRSYEQYF,TGTGCCAGCAGCCAAGATCCGGGGAGATCCTACGAGCAGTACTTC
TRBD1,TRBV20-1,.,TRBJ2-5,CSGETGLVETQYF,TGCAGTGGGGAGACAGGGCTGGTGGAGACCCAGTACTTC
.,TRBV28,.,TRBJ1-2,CASSSAAMVQSYGYTF,TGTGCCAGCAGTTCCGCGGCCATGGTACAGAGCTATGGCTACACCTTC
.,TRBV3-1,.,TRBJ2-2,CASSALTPGELFF,TGTGCCAGCAGCGCCTTAACTCCCGGGGAGCTGTTTTTT
.,TRBV2,once,TRBJ2-3,CASRTGWTDTQYF,TGTGCCAGCAGAACAGGGTGGACAGATACGCAGTATTTT
.,TRBV5-4,.,TRBJ2-7,CASSLWGGLSYEQYF,TGTGCCAGCAGCTTGTGGGGGGGGCTCTCCTACGAGCAGTACTTC
TRBD2,TRBV4-3,.,TRBJ2-5,CASSPLGREETQYF,TGCGCCAGCAGCCCCCTGGGGAGGGAAGAGACCCAGTACTTC
.,TRBV6-5,once,TRBJ1-5,CASSYSWGSNQPQHF,TGTGCCAGCAGTTACTCCTGGGGCAGCAATCAGCCCCAGCATTTT
.,TRBV27,.,TRBJ1-5,CASSQESRQPQHF,TGTGCCAGCAGTCAGGAAAGTCGCCAGCCCCAGCATTTT
.,TRBV3-1,few,TRBJ2-3,CASSPGQYTDTQYF,TGTGCCAGCAGCCCGGGACAATACACAGATACGCAGTATTTT
.,TRBV14,.,TRBJ1-1,CASSYPGALAGTFF,TGTGCCAGCAGCTACCCAGGGGCCCTGGCAGGGACTTTCTTT
.,TRBV10-2,.,TRBJ2-5,CASRETWDWQETQYF,TGCGCCAGCAGGGAGACCTGGGACTGGCAAGAGACCCAGTACTTC
.,TRBV13,.,TRBJ1-1,CASSFHGLGTEAFF,TGTGCCAGCAGCTTCCACGGCTTAGGGACTGAAGCTTTCTTT
TRBD2,TRBV12-3/TRBV12-4,once,TRBJ2-1,CASSQGLAGGLEQFF,TGTGCCAGCAGCCAAGGACTAGCGGGGGGGCTTGAGCAGTTCTTC
.,TRBV15,.,TRBJ2-7,CATSRGGYEQYF,TGTGCCACCAGCAGAGGAGGCTACGAGCAGTACTTC
.,TRBV5-5,.,TRBJ1-5,CASSLEGRVNQPQHF,TGTGCCAGCAGCCTCGAGGGAAGGGTCAATCAGCCCCAGCATTTT
.,TRBV6-5,few,TRBJ1-2,CASSRDGYGYTF,TGTGCCAGCAGTAGGGACGGCTATGGCTACACCTTC
TRBD1,TRBV9,once,TRBJ1-5,CASSDGTGNAPQHF,TGTGCCAGCAGCGACGGGACAGGTAACGCGCCCCAGCATTTT
.,TRBV5-6,once,TRBJ2-1,CASSLAGQEFF,TGTGCCAGCAGCTTAGCGGGCCAGGAGTTCTTC
TRBD1,TRBV5-1,once,TRBJ1-1,CASSANPGQEAEAFF,TGCGCCAGCAGCGCCAACCCGGGACAGGAGGCTGAAGCTTTCTTT
.,TRBV2,.,TRBJ1-2,CASSDSGFYGYTF,TGTGCCAGCAGTGATTCAGGTTTCTATGGCTACACCTTC
.,TRBV6-2/TRBV6-3,.,TRBJ2-5,CASSYRSMNQETQYF,TGTGCCAGCAGTTACCGATCAATGAACCAAGAGACCCAGTACTTC
.,TRBV7-9,.,TRBJ2-1,CASSGVGGGNEQFF,TGTGCCAGCAGCGGAGTTGGGGGTGGCAATGAGCAGTTCTTC
.,TRBV6-5,.,TRBJ2-1,CASSGASYNEQFF,TGTGCCAGCAGTGGAGCCTCCTACAATGAGCAGTTCTTC
TRBD1,TRBV12-3/TRBV12-4,.,TRBJ1-1,CASRPTGIRGTEAFF,TGTGCCAGCAGGCCGACAGGGATTCGGGGCACTGAAGCTTTCTTT
TRBD1,TRBV7-3,.,TRBJ2-1,CASSLTRQGRNEQFF,TGTGCCAGCAGCTTAACGCGACAGGGGCGCAATGAGCAGTTCTTC
.,TRBV19,.,TRBJ1-1,CASSTGKNTEAFF,TGTGCCAGTAGTACAGGAAAGAACACTGAAGCTTTCTTT
.,TRBV6-6,once,TRBJ2-2,CASSYSLGAGELFF,TGTGCCAGCAGTTACTCGTTGGGGGCGGGGGAGCTGTTTTTT
.,TRBV12-3/TRBV12-4,.,TRBJ1-6,CASSPGSSGLDSPLHF,TGTGCCAGCAGCCCCGGGTCATCCGGGCTAGATTCACCCCTCCACTTT
.,TRBV27,.,TRBJ1-1,CASSLYEKTEAFF,TGTGCCAGCAGTTTATACGAGAAGACTGAAGCTTTCTTT
TRBD1,TRBV24-1,.,TRBJ2-5,CATHGRRDRLNQETQYF,TGTGCCACCCATGGGAGGAGGGACAGGTTAAACCAAGAGACCCAGTACTTC
.,TRBV14,.,TRBJ1-2,CASSQATYGYTF,TGTGCCAGCAGCCAAGCCACCTATGGCTACACCTTC
TRBD2,TRBV19,.,TRBJ2-3,CASSILAGTLDTQYF,TGTGCCAGTAGTATACTAGCGGGGACCTTAGATACGCAGTATTTT
TRBD1,TRBV30,.,TRBJ2-1,CAGGQPGNEQFF,TGTGCCGGGGGACAGCCCGGGAATGAGCAGTTCTTC
.,TRBV27,once,TRBJ2-3,CASSAGLPADTQYF,TGTGCCAGCAGTGCCGGACTACCCGCAGATACGCAGTATTTT
.,TRBV20-1,.,TRBJ2-5,CSARLIQETQYF,TGCAGTGCCCGGCTCATCCAAGAGACCCAGTACTTC
.,TRBV5-4,.,TRBJ2-7,CASSLPGLGEQYF,TGTGCCAGCAGCTTGCCCGGACTCGGCGAGCAGTACTTC
TRBD1,TRBV12-3/TRBV12-4,.,TRBJ1-1,CASSLSRQGRRMNTEAFF,TGTGCCAGCAGTCTCTCCCGACAGGGGCGAAGGATGAACACTGAAGCTTTCTTT
TRBD1,TRBV27,.,TRBJ2-7,CAAGTGTYEQYF,TGTGCCGCTGGGACAGGGACCTACGAGCAGTACTTC
.,TRBV6-6,.,TRBJ1-2,CASSSEGNYGYTF,TGTGCCAGCAGTTCAGAGGGTAACTATGGCTACACCTTC